This T cell receptor (beta chain) was retrieved from a study of blood T cell repertoires in COVID-19. The data were produced by immunoSEQ multiplex PCR, yet TCRdb's version contains in-frame clones alone and is incomplete. The table records some 150,000 clones, 87% of them present only once. This clone was recorded only once. The sequence was collected from a woman between 55 and 75 years old with active or convalescent COVID-19. Sequencing was done on a sample of peripheral blood.

The CDR3 sequence: CASSQAQGRTNSPLHF. The CDR3 coding sequence is TGTGCCAGCAGCCAAGCACAGGGGCGAACGAATTCACCCCTCCACTTT. V is TRBV14 and J is TRBJ1-6; 7 bases map to TRBD1. The V gene end was trimmed by 1 base and the J gene end by 7 bases; junction bases not matched to a gene: 7. Looked up from germline, CDR1 is SGHDN and CDR2 is FVKESK. The CDR3 is 16 amino acids.